Sequencing of this T cell receptor (beta chain) was carried out in a study of blood T cell repertoires in COVID-19. Study context: The United States, Italy and Spain were the sources of the acute and convalescent COVID-19 samples. T cells, B-cell-depleted T cells, or PBMCs supplied cDNA or gDNA.

Per the original data handling: Quantification of nucleated cells was approximated via reference gene primer amplification. Generated by immunoSEQ multiplex PCR, the TCRdb table keeps only in-frame clones and is missing some. V and J calls and clone size are given by that table; D and trimming were obtained from the DNA. The sample lists approximately 200,000 clones, 70% to 90% occurring once. The TCR originated in a man aged 55 to 70 with acute or convalescent COVID-19. Sequencing was carried out using peripheral blood.

The CDR3, as DNA: TGTGCCAGCAGCCTGACTAGCGGGAGGGCCTCCGGGGAGCTGTTTTTT. Translation gives CASSLTSGRASGELFF. The chain has TRBV3-1 (or the pseudogene TRBV3-2) and TRBJ2-2; 14 bases are shared with TRBD2. This CDR3 contains 16 residues. The germline CDR1 and CDR2 sequences are LGHDT and YNNKEL (reference sequence). Germline trimming cut 4 bases from V and 6 bases from J; bases unmatched to any gene: 4.